This TCR beta chain was retrieved from a study of PD-L1 blockade in urothelial cancer. Across the whole study: The median T cell count in blood samples was more than 110,000.

Whole-study results and caveats: Stronger expansion of tumor-associated clones in blood at 3 weeks distinguished durable-benefit patients.

Synthetic TCR analog templates were added to each PCR reaction. Sequencing was performed with immunoSEQ multiplex PCR; in TCRdb, only in-frame clones are kept and a portion is missing. This table has under 95,000 clones, over 80% appearing once. The time point is: pretreatment peripheral blood. This clone was detected only a few times. Antigen: not known. This specimen was PBMCs, taken around atezolizumab (anti-PD-L1) treatment. The TCR sequence derives from a man aged 60 to 69 with urothelial cancer.

Written as DNA, the CDR3 is TGTGCCAGCAGCTTAGAACAGCATAATTCACCCCTCCACTTT. Its protein is CASSLEQHNSPLHF. V and J are TRBV7-9 and TRBJ1-6, with D unclear. From germline, CDR1 is SEHNR and CDR2 FQNEAQ (reference sequence). The V end lost 1 base, the J end lost 5 bases, and 6 bases lay between the germline ends. The CDR3 has 14 amino acids.